The T cell receptor (beta chain) described here comes from a study of blood T cells in healthy people across ages. Through a sample-barcoded 5' primer and a J-beta primer mix, a second PCR was run for roughly 6 to 12 cycles. A template-switch adaptor that had 12 random nucleotides put a tag on each cDNA molecule. TCRdb re-analysed the 5' RACE reads in MiXCR, keeping a single row per CDR3 protein. The sample contains some 1,000,000 distinct CDR3 sequences, 20% to 25% of which appear only once. Germline assignment: CDR1 MRHNA and CDR2 SNTAGT. The CDR3 loop spans 17 amino acids. Trimming left V 3 bases short and J 2 bases short, with 18 bases between. These sequences were also reported in another study, on T cells of mothers and their children.

The chain is built from TRBV6-4 and TRBJ2-3, with D possibly being TRBD2 (6 bases). The TCR was taken from a girl under 10 years old in good health. Sequencing was carried out using blood. CDR3 in amino acids: CASSEGGGGVYTDTQYF. Here the CDR3 DNA reads TGTGCCAGCAGTGAGGGAGGTGGAGGTGTCTACACAGATACGCAGTATTTT.